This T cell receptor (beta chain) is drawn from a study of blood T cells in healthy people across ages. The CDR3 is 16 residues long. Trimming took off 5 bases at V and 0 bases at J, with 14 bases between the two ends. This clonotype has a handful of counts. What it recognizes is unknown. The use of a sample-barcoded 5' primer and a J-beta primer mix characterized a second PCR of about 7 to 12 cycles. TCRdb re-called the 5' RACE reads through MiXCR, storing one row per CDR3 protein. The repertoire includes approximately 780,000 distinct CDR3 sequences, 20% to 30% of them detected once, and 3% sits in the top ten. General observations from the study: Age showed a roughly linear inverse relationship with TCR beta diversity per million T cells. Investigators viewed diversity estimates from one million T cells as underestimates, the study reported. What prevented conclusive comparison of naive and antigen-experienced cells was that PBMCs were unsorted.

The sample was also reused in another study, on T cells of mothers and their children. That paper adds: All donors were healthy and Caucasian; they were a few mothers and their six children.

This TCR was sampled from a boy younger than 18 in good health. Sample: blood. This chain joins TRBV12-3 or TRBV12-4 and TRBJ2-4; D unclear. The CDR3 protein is CASSAPRTLAKNIQYF. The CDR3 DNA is TGTGCCAGCAGTGCTCCCCGAACGCTAGCCAAAAACATTCAGTACTTC.